This is a list of T cell receptor beta chains from one sample in a study of blood T cell repertoires in COVID-19. Using immunoSEQ multiplex PCR, the repertoire was profiled, and TCRdb retains in-frame clones only, with some absent. This table holds about 250,000 clones, nearly 90% found once. Sequencing was performed on peripheral blood. The receptors originated from a man aged 18 to 29 with active or convalescent COVID-19. Each CDR3 is given with its conserved first and last residue. D genes are given only for firm matches. Only some rows state a clone size, as once, few, many or a class for expanded clones.

NA,TRBJ2-7,NA,TRBV9,CASSVGSTPGEQYF,TGTGCCAGCAGCGTAGGGAGTACACCGGGCGAGCAGTACTTC
NA,TRBJ1-3,once,TRBV12-5,CASGLLPYSGNTIYF,TGTGCTAGTGGTTTATTACCCTACTCTGGAAACACCATATATTTT
TRBD2,TRBJ2-1,NA,TRBV28,CASSQLAGDPLLNEQFF,TGTGCCAGCAGTCAACTAGCGGGAGATCCCCTTCTCAATGAGCAGTTCTTC
NA,TRBJ2-1,NA,TRBV4-1,CASSQGPYNEQFF,TGCGCCAGCAGCCAAGGGCCGTACAATGAGCAGTTCTTC
NA,TRBJ2-7,NA,TRBV9,CASSPGVGYEQYF,TGTGCCAGCAGCCCAGGGGTAGGCTACGAGCAGTACTTC
TRBD2,TRBJ2-7,NA,TRBV13,CASSFSSSGSAEQYF,TGTGCCAGCAGCTTCTCGTCTAGCGGGAGTGCCGAGCAGTACTTC
NA,TRBJ1-4,NA,TRBV6-1,CASSGRGGRVYSGTNEKLFF,TGTGCCAGCAGTGGACGGGGGGGAAGGGTATATTCCGGGACTAATGAAAAACTGTTTTTT
TRBD1,TRBJ1-1,NA,TRBV4-3,CASSQDYGGQSRRNMNTEAFF,TGCGCCAGCAGCCAAGATTATGGGGGACAGAGCCGTAGGAACATGAACACTGAAGCTTTCTTT
NA,TRBJ2-1,NA,TRBV5-6,CASSLFGSSYNEQFF,TGTGCCAGCAGCTTGTTCGGGAGCTCCTACAATGAGCAGTTCTTC
TRBD1,TRBJ1-2,few,TRBV27,CASRFLTGNYGYTF,TGTGCCAGCAGGTTCTTGACAGGGAACTATGGCTACACCTTC
TRBD2,TRBJ2-7,once,TRBV6-2/TRBV6-3,CASSKTSGVYEQYF,TGTGCCAGCAGTAAGACTAGCGGTGTCTACGAGCAGTACTTC
TRBD1,TRBJ2-5,once,TRBV7-3,CASSPGTGRETQYF,TGTGCCAGCAGCCCCGGGACAGGGAGAGAGACCCAGTACTTC